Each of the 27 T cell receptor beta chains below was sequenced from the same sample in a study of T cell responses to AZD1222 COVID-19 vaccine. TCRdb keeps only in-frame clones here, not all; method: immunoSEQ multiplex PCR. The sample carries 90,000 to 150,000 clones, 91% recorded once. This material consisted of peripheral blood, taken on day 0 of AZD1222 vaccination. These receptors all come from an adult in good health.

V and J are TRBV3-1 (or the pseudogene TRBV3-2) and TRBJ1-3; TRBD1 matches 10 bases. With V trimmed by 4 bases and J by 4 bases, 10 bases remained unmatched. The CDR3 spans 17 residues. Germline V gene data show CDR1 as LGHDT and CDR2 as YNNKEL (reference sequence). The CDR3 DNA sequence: TGTGCCAGCAGCCCGACGCCGGGACAGGGGAAAGGAAACACCATATATTTT. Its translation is CASSPTPGQGKGNTIYF.

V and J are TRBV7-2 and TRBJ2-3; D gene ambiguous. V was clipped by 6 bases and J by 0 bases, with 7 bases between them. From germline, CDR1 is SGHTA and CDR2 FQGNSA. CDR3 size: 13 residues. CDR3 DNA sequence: TGTGCCAGCAGGTTGACTAGCACAGATACGCAGTATTTT. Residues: CASRLTSTDTQYF. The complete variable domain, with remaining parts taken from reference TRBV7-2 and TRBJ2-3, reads GAGVSQSPSNKVTEKGKDVELRCDPISGHTALYWYRQSLGQGLEFLIYFQGNSAPDKSGLPSDRFSAERTGGSVSTLTIQRTQQEDSAVYLCASRLTSTDTQYFGPGTRLTVL.

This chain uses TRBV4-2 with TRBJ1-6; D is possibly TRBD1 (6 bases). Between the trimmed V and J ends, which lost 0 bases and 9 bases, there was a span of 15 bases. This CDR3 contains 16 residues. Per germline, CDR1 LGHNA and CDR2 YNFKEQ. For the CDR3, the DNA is TGTGCCAGCAGCCAAGACGGAGGCAGGGGAAGTTCACCCCTCCACTTT. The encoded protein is CASSQDGGRGSSPLHF.

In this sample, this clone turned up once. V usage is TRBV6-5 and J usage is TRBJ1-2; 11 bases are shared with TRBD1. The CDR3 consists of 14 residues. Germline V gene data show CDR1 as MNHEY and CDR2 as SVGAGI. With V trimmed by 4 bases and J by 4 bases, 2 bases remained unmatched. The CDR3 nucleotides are TGTGCCAGCAGTTGGACAGGGGGCCGCTATGGCTACACCTTC. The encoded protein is CASSWTGGRYGYTF.

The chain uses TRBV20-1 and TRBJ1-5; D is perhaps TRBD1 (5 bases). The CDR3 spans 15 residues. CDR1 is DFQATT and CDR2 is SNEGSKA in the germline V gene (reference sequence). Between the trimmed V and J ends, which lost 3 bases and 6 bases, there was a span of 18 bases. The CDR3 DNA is TGCAGTGCTAGTAGAAGTCAGGGAGTAGGTCAGCCCCAGCATTTT. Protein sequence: CSASRSQGVGQPQHF.

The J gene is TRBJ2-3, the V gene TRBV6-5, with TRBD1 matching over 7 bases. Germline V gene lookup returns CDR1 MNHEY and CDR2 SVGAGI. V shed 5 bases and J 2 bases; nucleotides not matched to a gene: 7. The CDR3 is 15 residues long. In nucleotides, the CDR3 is TGTGCCAGCAGTCTGGACAGGCACCTCACAGATACGCAGTATTTT. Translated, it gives CASSLDRHLTDTQYF.

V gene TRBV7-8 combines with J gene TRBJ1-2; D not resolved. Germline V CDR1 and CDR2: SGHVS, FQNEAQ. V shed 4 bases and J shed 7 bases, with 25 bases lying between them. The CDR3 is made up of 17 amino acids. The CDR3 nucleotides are TGTGCCAGCAGCTCCCGGACGACACCTCGAAGCTATGGTGGCTACACCTTC. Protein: CASSSRTTPRSYGGYTF. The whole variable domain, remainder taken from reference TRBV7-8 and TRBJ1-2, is GAGVSQSPRYKVAKRGQDVALRCDPISGHVSLFWYQQALGQGPEFLTYFQNEAQLDKSGLPSDRFFAERPEGSVSTLKIQRTQQEDSAVYLCASSSRTTPRSYGGYTFGSGTRLTVV.

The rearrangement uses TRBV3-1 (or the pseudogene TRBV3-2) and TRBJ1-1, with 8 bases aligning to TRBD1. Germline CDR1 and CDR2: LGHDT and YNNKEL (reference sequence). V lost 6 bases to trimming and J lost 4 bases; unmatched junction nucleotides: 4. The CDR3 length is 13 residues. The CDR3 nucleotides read TGTGCCAGCAGGCGACAGGGGAGCACTGAAGCTTTCTTT. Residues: CASRRQGSTEAFF.

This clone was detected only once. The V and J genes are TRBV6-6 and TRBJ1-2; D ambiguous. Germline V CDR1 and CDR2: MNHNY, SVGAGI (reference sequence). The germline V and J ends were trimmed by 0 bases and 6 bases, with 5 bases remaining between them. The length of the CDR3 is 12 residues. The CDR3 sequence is CASSYSADGYTF. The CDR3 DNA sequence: TGTGCCAGCAGTTACTCGGCTGATGGCTACACCTTC.

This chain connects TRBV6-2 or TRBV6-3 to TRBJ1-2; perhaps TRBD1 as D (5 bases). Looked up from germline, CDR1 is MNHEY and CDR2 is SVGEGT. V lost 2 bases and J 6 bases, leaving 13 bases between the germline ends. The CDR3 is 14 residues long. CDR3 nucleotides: TGTGCCAGCAGTTACACGGGGCGATTGGATGGCTACACCTTC. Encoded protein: CASSYTGRLDGYTF.

The CDR3: CASSVEGEIYTEAFF. CDR3 in DNA: TGTGCCAGCAGCGTAGAGGGGGAGATTTACACTGAAGCTTTCTTT. The chain combines TRBV9 with TRBJ1-1, with a weak D call TRBD1 (6 bases). This CDR3 comprises 15 residues. V was clipped by 0 bases and J by 3 bases, with 12 bases between them. Germline CDR1 reads SGDLS; CDR2 reads YYNGEE.

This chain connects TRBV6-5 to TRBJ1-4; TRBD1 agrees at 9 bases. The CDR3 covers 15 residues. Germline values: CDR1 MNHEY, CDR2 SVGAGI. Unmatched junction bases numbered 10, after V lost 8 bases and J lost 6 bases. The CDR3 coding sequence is TGTGCCAGCGGAAACAACAGGGGGCTTTATGAAAAACTGTTTTTT. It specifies CASGNNRGLYEKLFF.

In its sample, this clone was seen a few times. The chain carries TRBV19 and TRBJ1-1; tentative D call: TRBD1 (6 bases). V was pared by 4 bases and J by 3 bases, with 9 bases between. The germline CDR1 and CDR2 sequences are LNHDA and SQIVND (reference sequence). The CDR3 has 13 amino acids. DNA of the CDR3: TGTGCCAGTAGTACAACAGGGTACACTGAAGCTTTCTTT. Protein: CASSTTGYTEAFF. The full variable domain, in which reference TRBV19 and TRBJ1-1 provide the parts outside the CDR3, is DGGITQSPKYLFRKEGQNVTLSCEQNLNHDAMYWYRQDPGQGLRLIYYSQIVNDFQKGDIAEGYSVSREKKESFPLTVTSAQKNPTAFYLCASSTTGYTEAFFGQGTRLTVV.

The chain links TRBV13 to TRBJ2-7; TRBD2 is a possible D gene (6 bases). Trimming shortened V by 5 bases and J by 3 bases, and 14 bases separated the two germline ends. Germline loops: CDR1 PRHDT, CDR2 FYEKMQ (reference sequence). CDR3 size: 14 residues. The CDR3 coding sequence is TGTGCCAGCAGCAGGAGGGACTCTATCTACGAGCAGTACTTC. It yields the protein CASSRRDSIYEQYF.

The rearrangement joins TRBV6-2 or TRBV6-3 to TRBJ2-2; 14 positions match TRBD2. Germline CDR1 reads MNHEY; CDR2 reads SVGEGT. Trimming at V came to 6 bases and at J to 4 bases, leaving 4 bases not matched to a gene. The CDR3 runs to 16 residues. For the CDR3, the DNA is TGTGCCAGCAGCAAGACTAGCGGGGGGGCCACCGGGGAGCTGTTTTTT. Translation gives CASSKTSGGATGELFF.

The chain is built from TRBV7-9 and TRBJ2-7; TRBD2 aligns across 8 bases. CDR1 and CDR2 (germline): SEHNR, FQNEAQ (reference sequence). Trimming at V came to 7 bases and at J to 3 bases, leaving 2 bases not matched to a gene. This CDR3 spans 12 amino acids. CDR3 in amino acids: CASTGGGYEQYF. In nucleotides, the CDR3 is TGTGCCAGCACCGGGGGGGGCTACGAGCAGTACTTC.

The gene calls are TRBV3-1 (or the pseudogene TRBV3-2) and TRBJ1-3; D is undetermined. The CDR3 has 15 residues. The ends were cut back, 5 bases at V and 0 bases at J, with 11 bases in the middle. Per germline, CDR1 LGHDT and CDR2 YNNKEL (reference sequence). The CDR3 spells CASSLQRDSGNTIYF. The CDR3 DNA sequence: TGTGCCAGCAGCTTACAGCGGGACTCTGGAAACACCATATATTTT.

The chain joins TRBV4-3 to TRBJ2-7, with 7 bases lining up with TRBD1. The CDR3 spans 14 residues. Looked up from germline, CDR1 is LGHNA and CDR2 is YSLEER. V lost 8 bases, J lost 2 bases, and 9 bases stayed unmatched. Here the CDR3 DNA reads TGCGCCAGCCCCGTGGAGACAGGGACCTACGAGCAGTACTTC. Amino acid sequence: CASPVETGTYEQYF.

The CDR3: CASSFRQGSGNTIYF. The CDR3 DNA follows: TGTGCCAGCAGTTTCCGACAGGGCTCTGGAAACACCATATATTTT. V usage is TRBV6-5 and J usage is TRBJ1-3; 7 bases line up with TRBD1. V shed 4 bases, J shed 0 bases, and the junction held 3 bases outside the gene matches. The length of the CDR3 is 15 residues. Germline V gene data show CDR1 as MNHEY and CDR2 as SVGAGI.

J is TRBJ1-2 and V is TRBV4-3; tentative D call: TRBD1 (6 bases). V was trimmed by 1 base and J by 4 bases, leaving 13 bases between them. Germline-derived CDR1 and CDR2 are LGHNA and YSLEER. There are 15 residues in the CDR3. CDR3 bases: TGCGCCAGCAGCCAAGGGGCCGGACAGTTCTATGGCTACACCTTC. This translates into CASSQGAGQFYGYTF.

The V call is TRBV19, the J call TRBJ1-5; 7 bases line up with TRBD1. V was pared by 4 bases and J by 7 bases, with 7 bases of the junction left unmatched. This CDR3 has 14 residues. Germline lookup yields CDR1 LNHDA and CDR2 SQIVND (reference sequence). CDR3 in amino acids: CASSKTGSGQPQHF. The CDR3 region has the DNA TGTGCCAGTAGTAAGACAGGGAGCGGCCAGCCCCAGCATTTT.

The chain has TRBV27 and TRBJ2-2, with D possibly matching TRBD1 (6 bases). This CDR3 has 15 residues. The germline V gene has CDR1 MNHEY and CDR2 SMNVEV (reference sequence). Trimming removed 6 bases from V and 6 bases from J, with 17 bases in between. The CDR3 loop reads CASSVQGYRPGELFF. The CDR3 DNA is TGTGCCAGCAGCGTACAGGGCTATAGGCCCGGGGAGCTGTTTTTT.

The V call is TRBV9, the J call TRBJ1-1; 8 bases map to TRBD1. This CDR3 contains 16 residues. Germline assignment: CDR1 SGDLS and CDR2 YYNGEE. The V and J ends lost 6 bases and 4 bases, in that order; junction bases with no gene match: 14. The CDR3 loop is CASTSRGPEGSTEAFF. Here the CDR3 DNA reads TGTGCCAGCACCTCCAGGGGGCCAGAAGGAAGCACTGAAGCTTTCTTT.

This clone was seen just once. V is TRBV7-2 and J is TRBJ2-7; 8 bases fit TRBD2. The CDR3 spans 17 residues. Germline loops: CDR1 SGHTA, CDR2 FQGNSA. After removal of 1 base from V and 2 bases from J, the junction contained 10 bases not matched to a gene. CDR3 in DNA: TGTGCCAGCAGCTTAGTTGGAGGGGCGGGGGGTCCCTACGAGCAGTACTTC. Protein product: CASSLVGGAGGPYEQYF. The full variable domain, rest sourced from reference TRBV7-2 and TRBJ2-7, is GAGVSQSPSNKVTEKGKDVELRCDPISGHTALYWYRQSLGQGLEFLIYFQGNSAPDKSGLPSDRFSAERTGGSVSTLTIQRTQQEDSAVYLCASSLVGGAGGPYEQYFGPGTRLTVT.

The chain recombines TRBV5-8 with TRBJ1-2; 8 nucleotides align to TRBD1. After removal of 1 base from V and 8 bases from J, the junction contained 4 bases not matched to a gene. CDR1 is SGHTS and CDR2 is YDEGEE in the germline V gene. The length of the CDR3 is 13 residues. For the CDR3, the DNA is TGTGCCAGCAGCTTGAACAGGGGGACGGGCTACACCTTC. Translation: CASSLNRGTGYTF.

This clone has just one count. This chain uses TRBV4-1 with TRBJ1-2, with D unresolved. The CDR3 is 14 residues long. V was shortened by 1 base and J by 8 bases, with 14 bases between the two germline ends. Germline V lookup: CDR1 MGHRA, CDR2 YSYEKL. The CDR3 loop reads CASSQVEYLGGYTF. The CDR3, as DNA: TGCGCCAGCAGCCAAGTCGAATATCTAGGCGGCTACACCTTC.

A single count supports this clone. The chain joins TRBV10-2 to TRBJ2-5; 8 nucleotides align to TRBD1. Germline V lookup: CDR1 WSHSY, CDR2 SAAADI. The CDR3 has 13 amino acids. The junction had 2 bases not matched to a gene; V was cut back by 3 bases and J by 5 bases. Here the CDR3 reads CASSEGDRETQYF. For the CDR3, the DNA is TGCGCCAGCAGTGAAGGGGACAGGGAGACCCAGTACTTC.